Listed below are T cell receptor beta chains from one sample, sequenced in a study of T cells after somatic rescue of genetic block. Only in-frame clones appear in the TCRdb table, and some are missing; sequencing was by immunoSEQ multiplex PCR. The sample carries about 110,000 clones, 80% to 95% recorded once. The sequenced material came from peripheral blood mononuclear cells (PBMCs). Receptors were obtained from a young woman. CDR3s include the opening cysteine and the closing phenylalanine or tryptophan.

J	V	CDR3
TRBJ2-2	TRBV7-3	CASSPRPGAGELFF
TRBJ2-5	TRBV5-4	CASSSGQGRETQYF
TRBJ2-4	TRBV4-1	CASSQEERGRAKNIQYF
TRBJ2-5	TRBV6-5	CASSLAGAQGETQYF
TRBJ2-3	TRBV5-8	CASSFGRGGGSSDTQYF
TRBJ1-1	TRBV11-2	CASSSPRSYEAFF
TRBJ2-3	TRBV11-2	CASRRQGQEADTQYF
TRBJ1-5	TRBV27	CASGRSNQPQHF
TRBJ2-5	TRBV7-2	CASSSQGGVSGTQYF
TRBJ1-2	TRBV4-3	CASSQDQQGAFYGYTF
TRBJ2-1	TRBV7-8	CASGPSRNSEQFF
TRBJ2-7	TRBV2	CASSEDGQGHEQYF
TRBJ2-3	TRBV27	CASSLWGTGSEDTQYF
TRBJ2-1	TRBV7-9	CASSPIRGPNEQFF
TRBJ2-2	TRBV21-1	CASSRDSLNTGELFF
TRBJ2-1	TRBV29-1	CSVEGTSGTSYNEQFF
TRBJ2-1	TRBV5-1	CASSEGNTYNEQFF
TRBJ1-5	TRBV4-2	CASSTIGSNQPQHF
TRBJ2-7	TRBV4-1	CASSQELSRDEQYF
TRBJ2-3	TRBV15	CATSRVLGGFTDTQYF
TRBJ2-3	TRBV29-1	CSVGGRTTDTQYF
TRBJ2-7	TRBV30	CAWRIGRLSSYEQYF
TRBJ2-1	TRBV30	CAWSAGLTYNEQFF
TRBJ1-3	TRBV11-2	CASSGVFSGNTIYF
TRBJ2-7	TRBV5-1	CASSLGGPGYEQYF
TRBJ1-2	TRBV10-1	CASSQTGYNYGYTF
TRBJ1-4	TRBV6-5	CASSVRGEKLFF
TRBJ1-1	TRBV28	CAILNFPTEQAFF
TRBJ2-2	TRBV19	CASSPRQSNTGELFF
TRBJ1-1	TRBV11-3	CASSLETGNEAFF
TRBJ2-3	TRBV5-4	CASSLAGLANTDTQYF
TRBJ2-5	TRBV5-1	CASSPPRGGPLETQYF
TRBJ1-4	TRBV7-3	CASSFLQGWLLDEKLFF
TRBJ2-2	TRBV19	CASSIGFAGELFF
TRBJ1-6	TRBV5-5	CASSLASDSPLHF
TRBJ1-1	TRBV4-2	CASSTTGGQSTEAFF
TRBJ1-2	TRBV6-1	CASRLRGSDGYTF
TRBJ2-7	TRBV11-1	CASSSDLLYEQYF
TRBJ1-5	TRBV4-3	CASSQDGLGGNQPQHF